Below, 7 T cell receptor beta chains from the same sample are listed, as sequenced in a study of PD-1 blockade in mismatch repair-deficient tumors. Sequenced by immunoSEQ multiplex PCR; TCRdb stores in-frame clones only, minus some. Of around 100,000 clones in the sample, 60% to 85% were seen once. Material: peripheral blood, obtained around 60 weeks after starting pembrolizumab. These receptors came from an adult with mismatch repair-deficient cancer.

The genes are TRBV11-3 and TRBJ1-4; no reliable D call. CDR1 SGHNT and CDR2 YENEEA come from the germline V gene. The V end lost 3 bases, the J end lost 5 bases, and 10 bases lay between the germline ends. This CDR3 has 14 residues. The CDR3 reads CASSLGSNNEKLFF. The DNA of the CDR3 is TGTGCCAGCAGCTTGGGGTCCAACAATGAAAAACTGTTTTTT.

CDR3 amino acids: CATLVGITEAFF. CDR3 in DNA: TGTGCCACCTTAGTAGGTATCACTGAAGCTTTCTTT. This sequence joins TRBV19 and TRBJ1-1, with D hard to call. This CDR3 is 12 amino acids long. V was cut by 10 bases and J by 4 bases, with 13 bases left in between. CDR1 LNHDA and CDR2 SQIVND come from the germline V gene (reference sequence).

J is TRBJ1-5 and V is TRBV19; D uncertain. This CDR3 comprises 13 residues. The germline gives CDR1 LNHDA, CDR2 SQIVND (reference sequence). V was pared by 6 bases and J by 5 bases, with 11 bases between. The CDR3 DNA is TGTGCCAGTAGAAGAGGTGGGGATCAGCCCCAGCATTTT. It yields the protein CASRRGGDQPQHF.

The V and J genes are TRBV19 and TRBJ2-1; TRBD2 matches 10 bases. The CDR3 sequence is 15 residues long. Losses at the gene ends were 6 bases for V and 5 bases for J; bases not matched to a gene: 7. CDR1 and CDR2 from the germline V gene are LNHDA and SQIVND (reference sequence). The CDR3 loop is CASRLAGGPHNEQFF. CDR3 bases: TGTGCCAGTAGGTTAGCGGGAGGCCCCCACAATGAGCAGTTCTTC. Combining the CDR3 with reference TRBV19 and TRBJ2-1 gives the whole variable domain DGGITQSPKYLFRKEGQNVTLSCEQNLNHDAMYWYRQDPGQGLRLIYYSQIVNDFQKGDIAEGYSVSREKKESFPLTVTSAQKNPTAFYLCASRLAGGPHNEQFFGPGTRLTVL.

This clone came up once. The V call is TRBV11-3, the J call TRBJ2-5, with D perhaps TRBD1 (6 bases). This CDR3 spans 14 amino acids. Trimming removed 5 bases at V and 1 base at J, with 11 bases between. From germline, CDR1 is SGHNT and CDR2 YENEEA. CDR3 bases: TGTGCCAGCAGCGGATGGACAGTCCAAGAGACCCAGTACTTC. Translation gives CASSGWTVQETQYF. The whole variable domain, filled in from reference TRBV11-3 and TRBJ2-5, reads EAGVVQSPRYKIIEKKQPVAFWCNPISGHNTLYWYLQNLGQGPELLIRYENEEAVDDSQLPKDRFSAERLKGVDSTLKIQPAELGDSAVYLCASSGWTVQETQYFGPGTRLLVL.

This clone was observed a handful of times. The rearrangement joins TRBV9 to TRBJ2-1; 7 bases align to TRBD2. Trimming cost V 0 bases and J 6 bases; bases outside gene matches: 0. Looked up from germline, CDR1 is SGDLS and CDR2 is YYNGEE. The CDR3 sequence is 13 residues long. For the CDR3, the DNA is TGTGCCAGCAGCGTAGGACTAGCCAATGAGCAGTTCTTC. This gives the protein CASSVGLANEQFF.

This clone has only a few counts. The chain recombines TRBV7-9 with TRBJ2-7, with a weak D call TRBD1 (6 bases). The V gene's germline CDR1 is SEHNR and CDR2 FQNEAQ (reference sequence). Trimming pared 8 bases from V and 2 bases from J, leaving 16 bases between. The CDR3 loop spans 14 amino acids. This chain's CDR3 is CASGSNRVAYEQYF. CDR3 nucleotides: TGTGCCAGCGGATCGAACAGGGTGGCCTACGAGCAGTACTTC.